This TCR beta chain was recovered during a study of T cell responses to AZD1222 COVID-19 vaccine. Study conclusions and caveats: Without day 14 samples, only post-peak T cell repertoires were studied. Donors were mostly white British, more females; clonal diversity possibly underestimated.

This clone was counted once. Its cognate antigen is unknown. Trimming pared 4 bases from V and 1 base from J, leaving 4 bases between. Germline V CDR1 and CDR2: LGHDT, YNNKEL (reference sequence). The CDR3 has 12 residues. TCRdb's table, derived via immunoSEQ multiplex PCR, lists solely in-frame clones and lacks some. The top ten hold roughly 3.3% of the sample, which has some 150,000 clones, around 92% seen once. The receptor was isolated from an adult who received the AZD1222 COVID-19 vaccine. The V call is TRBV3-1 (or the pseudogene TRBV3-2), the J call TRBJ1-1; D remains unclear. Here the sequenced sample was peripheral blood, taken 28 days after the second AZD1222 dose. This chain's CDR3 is CASSPTNTEAFF. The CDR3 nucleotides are TGTGCCAGCAGCCCGACGAACACTGAAGCTTTCTTT.